The 30 T cell receptor beta chains reported below all come from one sample, sequenced in a study of monozygotic twins with inflammatory bowel disease. TCRdb reanalyzed the 5' RACE reads and collapses them to one entry per CDR3 protein, without DNA. This sample's table reports about 440,000 distinct CDR3 sequences. Material: blood. These receptors came from a human donor with ulcerative colitis or Crohn's disease, or a healthy co-twin of an affected twin (not recorded which).

The V gene is TRBV5-1, the J gene TRBJ2-2. The CDR3 extends over 14 amino acids. Germline CDR1 is SGHRS and CDR2 is YFSETQ. CDR3 sequence reads: CASTLHLNTGELFF.

The rearrangement uses TRBV20-1 and TRBJ2-3; lacking DNA, the TRBD2 call made by TCRdb goes unchecked. Germline V gene lookup returns CDR1 DFQATT and CDR2 SNEGSKA (reference sequence). CDR3 size: 13 residues. CDR3 residues: CSARGQGGDTQYF.

The chain carries TRBV30 and TRBJ2-5; the TCRdb call, TRBD1, lacks DNA for checking. The CDR3 is made up of 14 amino acids. Germline V gives CDR1 GTSNPN, CDR2 SVGIG (reference sequence). The CDR3 sequence: CASLDRGIRETQYF.

V gene TRBV7-3 combines with J gene TRBJ2-2. There are 15 residues in the CDR3. CDR1 and CDR2 from the germline V gene are SGHTA and FQGTGA. The CDR3 region is CASSPTRWNTGELFF.

The V gene is TRBV5-1, the J gene TRBJ2-3; there is no DNA to check the TCRdb D call of TRBD2. The CDR3 length is 16 residues. Germline values: CDR1 SGHRS, CDR2 YFSETQ. The chain's CDR3 is CASSLVTSWATDTQYF. Full variable domain (outside the CDR3, taken from reference TRBV5-1 and TRBJ2-3): KAGVTQTPRYLIKTRGQQVTLSCSPISGHRSVSWYQQTPGQGLQFLFEYFSETQRNKGNFPGRFSGRQFSNSRSEMNVSTLELGDSALYLCASSLVTSWATDTQYFGPGTRLTVL.

This rearrangement joins TRBV7-9 to TRBJ1-2. CDR1 and CDR2 from the germline V gene are SEHNR and FQNEAQ (reference sequence). The length of the CDR3 is 13 residues. CDR3 loop: CASSVQENYGYTF.

The chain employs TRBV6-6 and TRBJ2-5; the D call of TRBD1 rests on TCRdb alone, since no DNA is present to check it. Germline loops: CDR1 MNHNY, CDR2 SVGAGI (reference sequence). The CDR3 spans 13 residues. The CDR3 region is CASTLDSFETQYF.

J is TRBJ2-1 and V is TRBV7-9; the TCRdb call, TRBD2, lacks DNA for checking. The CDR3 is made up of 13 amino acids. Per germline, CDR1 SEHNR and CDR2 FQNEAQ (reference sequence). CDR3 protein: CASSLIGGLGQFF.

The chain uses TRBV3-1 and TRBJ1-2. CDR3 size: 12 residues. Germline V gene lookup returns CDR1 LGHDT and CDR2 YNNKEL (reference sequence). The CDR3 sequence: CASSQRIYGYTF.

V usage is TRBV6-5 and J usage is TRBJ2-3; the TCRdb call, TRBD2, lacks DNA for checking. Germline V lookup: CDR1 MNHEY, CDR2 SVGAGI. This CDR3 contains 16 residues. The CDR3 loop reads CASSNRDGVSTDTQYF.

The rearrangement joins TRBV7-2 to TRBJ2-1; TCRdb selects TRBD1, and the lack of DNA leaves this call unchecked. The CDR3 is 11 amino acids. From germline, CDR1 is SGHTA and CDR2 FQGNSA. CDR3 residues: CASSLGRGQFF.

The chain employs TRBV6-5 and TRBJ1-2; absent DNA, TCRdb's TRBD1 call cannot be checked. The CDR3 covers 15 residues. Germline V gives CDR1 MNHEY, CDR2 SVGAGI. CDR3 sequence: CASSYRDDRNYGYTF.

V is TRBV12-3 or TRBV12-4 and J is TRBJ1-5; the TCRdb D gene call, TRBD1, has no DNA to confirm it. The CDR3 has 15 amino acids. The CDR3 reads CASTKDRDSNQPQHF.

The chain uses TRBV7-2 and TRBJ2-1; TCRdb's D call, TRBD2, is unchecked because there is no DNA. The CDR3 covers 13 residues. Per germline, CDR1 SGHTA and CDR2 FQGNSA. The CDR3 spells CASSLVEGTEQFF.

J is TRBJ2-5 and V is TRBV7-9; the TRBD2 assignment by TCRdb is unverifiable without DNA. The CDR3 is 15 residues long. Germline-derived CDR1 and CDR2 are SEHNR and FQNEAQ (reference sequence). The CDR3 protein is CASSSPGLKGETQYF.

This chain links TRBV10-3 with TRBJ1-1. The germline V gene encodes CDR1 ENHRY and CDR2 SYGVKD. CDR3 length: 15 amino acids. The CDR3 loop reads CAISERRGADTEAFF.

The V and J genes are TRBV20-1 and TRBJ1-1; TCRdb indicates TRBD1, and absent DNA this call remains unverified. CDR3 size: 16 residues. Germline V CDR1 and CDR2: DFQATT, SNEGSKA (reference sequence). The CDR3 reads CSARARQGLREAEAFF.

The J gene is TRBJ1-1, the V gene TRBV15; TCRdb names TRBD1, which stays unverified in the absence of DNA. In germline, CDR1 is LNHNV, CDR2 YYDKDF (reference sequence). The CDR3 has 13 residues. The CDR3 is CATGLDRDTEAFF.

The chain couples TRBV5-6 to TRBJ1-6; TCRdb designates TRBD1, a call that cannot be tested without DNA. Germline V lookup: CDR1 SGHDT, CDR2 YYEEEE. The CDR3 has 11 amino acids. CDR3: CASGRDEPLHF. The entire variable domain, with the rest obtained from reference TRBV5-6 and TRBJ1-6, is as follows: DAGVTQSPTHLIKTRGQQVTLRCSPKSGHDTVSWYQQALGQGPQFIFQYYEEEERQRGNFPDRFSGHQFPNYSSELNVNALLLGDSALYLCASGRDEPLHFGNGTRLTVT.

This chain links TRBV20-1 with TRBJ2-3; TCRdb selects TRBD1, and the lack of DNA leaves this call unchecked. This CDR3 contains 14 residues. Per the germline V gene, CDR1 is DFQATT and CDR2 is SNEGSKA (reference sequence). CDR3 amino acids: CSASGQRPTDTQYF.

This sequence joins TRBV6-2 or TRBV6-3 and TRBJ1-4; checking the TCRdb D call of TRBD1 is not possible without DNA. The CDR3 runs 17 residues. The germline V gene encodes CDR1 MNHEY and CDR2 SVGEGT. CDR3: CASSYSKGIATNEKLFF.

The V call is TRBV7-8, the J call TRBJ2-2; TCRdb lists TRBD1, though no DNA is available to test this call. The length of the CDR3 is 16 residues. Per germline, CDR1 SGHVS and CDR2 FQNEAQ. The CDR3 is CASSPRTSANTGELFF. Supplemented by reference TRBV7-8 and TRBJ2-2, the full variable domain reads GAGVSQSPRYKVAKRGQDVALRCDPISGHVSLFWYQQALGQGPEFLTYFQNEAQLDKSGLPSDRFFAERPEGSVSTLKIQRTQQEDSAVYLCASSPRTSANTGELFFGEGSRLTVL.

The gene calls are TRBV7-2 and TRBJ2-5; TCRdb gives TRBD1 as the D gene, but with no DNA this cannot be confirmed. There are 16 residues in the CDR3. Germline values: CDR1 SGHTA, CDR2 FQGNSA. CDR3 sequence reads: CASSQSRGQLGETQYF. Using reference TRBV7-2 and TRBJ2-5 for the parts outside the CDR3, the full variable domain is GAGVSQSPSNKVTEKGKDVELRCDPISGHTALYWYRQSLGQGLEFLIYFQGNSAPDKSGLPSDRFSAERTGGSVSTLTIQRTQQEDSAVYLCASSQSRGQLGETQYFGPGTRLLVL.

The chain recombines TRBV5-1 with TRBJ2-7; TCRdb picks TRBD1, but there is no DNA to check that call. Germline V gene data show CDR1 as SGHRS and CDR2 as YFSETQ. The CDR3 has 13 residues. The chain's CDR3 is CASSTRGIYEQYF. Complete variable domain (other parts from reference TRBV5-1 and TRBJ2-7): KAGVTQTPRYLIKTRGQQVTLSCSPISGHRSVSWYQQTPGQGLQFLFEYFSETQRNKGNFPGRFSGRQFSNSRSEMNVSTLELGDSALYLCASSTRGIYEQYFGPGTRLTVT.

V usage is TRBV20-1 and J usage is TRBJ1-5; TCRdb reports TRBD1, a call that lacks DNA to check it against. The CDR3 has 15 amino acids. From germline, CDR1 is DFQATT and CDR2 SNEGSKA (reference sequence). The CDR3 is CSARAGQGTNQPQHF.

The chain has TRBV24-1 and TRBJ1-1; the TCRdb D gene call, TRBD1, has no DNA to confirm it. CDR3 length equals 19 residues. The germline CDR1 and CDR2 sequences are KGHDR and SFDVKD. Here the CDR3 reads CATSDTSGTAKVKDTEAFF.

V is TRBV7-2 and J is TRBJ2-2; the TCRdb D gene call, TRBD1, has no DNA to confirm it. Germline loops: CDR1 SGHTA, CDR2 FQGNSA. This CDR3 comprises 15 residues. CDR3: CASSSPRGNTGELFF.

J is TRBJ1-5 and V is TRBV5-1; TCRdb's D call of TRBD1 is untestable without DNA. The CDR3 consists of 17 residues. Germline V gene sequence: CDR1 SGHRS, CDR2 YFSETQ. The CDR3 is CASSFNPPETGHQPQHF.

The chain combines TRBV7-8 with TRBJ2-3; TCRdb reports TRBD1, a call that lacks DNA to check it against. CDR1 is SGHVS, CDR2 FQNEAQ, per germline. The CDR3 spans 15 residues. CDR3: CASSFDRGGADTQYF.

V usage is TRBV6-6 and J usage is TRBJ2-7; the D call from TCRdb, TRBD1, cannot be confirmed without DNA. Germline V lookup: CDR1 MNHNY, CDR2 SVGAGI (reference sequence). CDR3 length: 13 amino acids. CDR3 protein: CASSPDRASVQYF.